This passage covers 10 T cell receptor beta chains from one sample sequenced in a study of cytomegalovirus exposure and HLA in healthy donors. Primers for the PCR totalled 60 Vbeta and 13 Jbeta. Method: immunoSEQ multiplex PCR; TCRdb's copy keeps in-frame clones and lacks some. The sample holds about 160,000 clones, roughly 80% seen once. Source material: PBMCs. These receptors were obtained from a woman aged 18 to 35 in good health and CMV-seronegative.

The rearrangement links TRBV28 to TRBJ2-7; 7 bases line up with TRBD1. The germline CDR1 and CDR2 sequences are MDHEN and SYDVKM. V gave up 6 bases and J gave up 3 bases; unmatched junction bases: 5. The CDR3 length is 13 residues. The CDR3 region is CASSRTGLYEQYF. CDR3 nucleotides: TGTGCCAGCAGCCGGACAGGACTCTACGAGCAGTACTTC.

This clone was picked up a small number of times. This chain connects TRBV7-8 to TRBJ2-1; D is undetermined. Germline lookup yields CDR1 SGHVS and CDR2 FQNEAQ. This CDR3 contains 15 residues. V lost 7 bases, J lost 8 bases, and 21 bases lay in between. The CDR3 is CASTRGVVVGDEQFF. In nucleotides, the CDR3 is TGTGCCAGCACCCGAGGTGTCGTAGTAGGTGATGAGCAGTTCTTC.

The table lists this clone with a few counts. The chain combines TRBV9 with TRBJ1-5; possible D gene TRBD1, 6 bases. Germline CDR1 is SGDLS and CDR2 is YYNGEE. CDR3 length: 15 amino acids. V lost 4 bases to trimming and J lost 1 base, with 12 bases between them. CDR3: CASSTQGRSNQPQHF. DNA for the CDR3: TGTGCCAGCAGCACTCAGGGGAGAAGCAATCAGCCCCAGCATTTT.

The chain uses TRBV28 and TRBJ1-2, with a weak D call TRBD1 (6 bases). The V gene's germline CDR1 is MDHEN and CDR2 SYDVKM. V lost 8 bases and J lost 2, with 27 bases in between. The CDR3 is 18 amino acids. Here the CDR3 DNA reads TGTGCCAGCCGACAGGCCAACCAGAAGGGAGGGAAGAACTATGGCTACACCTTC. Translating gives CASRQANQKGGKNYGYTF.

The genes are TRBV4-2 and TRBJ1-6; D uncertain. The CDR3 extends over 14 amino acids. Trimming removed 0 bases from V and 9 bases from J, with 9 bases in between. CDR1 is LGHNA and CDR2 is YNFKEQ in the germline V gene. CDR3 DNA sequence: TGTGCCAGCAGCCAAGATCGGGGAGGTTCACCCCTCCACTTT. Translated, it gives CASSQDRGGSPLHF.

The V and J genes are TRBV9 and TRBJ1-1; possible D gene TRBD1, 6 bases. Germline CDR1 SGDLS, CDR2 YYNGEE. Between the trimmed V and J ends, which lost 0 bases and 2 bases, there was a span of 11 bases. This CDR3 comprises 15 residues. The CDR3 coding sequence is TGTGCCAGCAGCGTAGCGGGGGGCCCTAACACTGAAGCTTTCTTT. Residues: CASSVAGGPNTEAFF.

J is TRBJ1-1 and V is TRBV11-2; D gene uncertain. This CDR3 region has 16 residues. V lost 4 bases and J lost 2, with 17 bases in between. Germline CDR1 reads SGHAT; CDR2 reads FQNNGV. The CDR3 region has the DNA TGTGCCAGCAGCTGGCTGCCCCGGGATTTAAACACTGAAGCTTTCTTT. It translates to CASSWLPRDLNTEAFF. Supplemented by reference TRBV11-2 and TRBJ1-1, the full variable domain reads EAGVAQSPRYKIIEKRQSVAFWCNPISGHATLYWYQQILGQGPKLLIQFQNNGVVDDSQLPKDRFSAERLKGVDSTLKIQPAKLEDSAVYLCASSWLPRDLNTEAFFGQGTRLTVV.

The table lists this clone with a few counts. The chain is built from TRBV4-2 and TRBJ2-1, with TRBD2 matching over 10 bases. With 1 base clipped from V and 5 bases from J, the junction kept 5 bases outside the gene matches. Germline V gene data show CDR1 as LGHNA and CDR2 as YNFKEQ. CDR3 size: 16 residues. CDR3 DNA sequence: TGTGCCAGCAGCCAAGCCGGACTAGCGGAGAACAATGAGCAGTTCTTC. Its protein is CASSQAGLAENNEQFF.

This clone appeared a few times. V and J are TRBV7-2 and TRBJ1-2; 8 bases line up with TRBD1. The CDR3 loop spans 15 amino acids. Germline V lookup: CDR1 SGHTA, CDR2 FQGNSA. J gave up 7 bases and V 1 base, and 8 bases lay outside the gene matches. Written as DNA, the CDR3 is TGTGCCAGCAGCTTAGAAGCCGGACAGGGTTTTGGCTACACCTTC. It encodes CASSLEAGQGFGYTF. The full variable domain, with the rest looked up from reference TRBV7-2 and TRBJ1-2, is GAGVSQSPSNKVTEKGKDVELRCDPISGHTALYWYRQSLGQGLEFLIYFQGNSAPDKSGLPSDRFSAERTGGSVSTLTIQRTQQEDSAVYLCASSLEAGQGFGYTFGSGTRLTVV.

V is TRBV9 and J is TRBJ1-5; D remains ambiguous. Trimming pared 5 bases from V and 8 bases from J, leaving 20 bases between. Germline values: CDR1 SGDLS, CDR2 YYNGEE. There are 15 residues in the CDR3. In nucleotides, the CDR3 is TGTGCCAGCAGTTCGTATGGCGGGGATTCGGAGCCCCAGCATTTT. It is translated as CASSSYGGDSEPQHF.